The entry below gives a single T cell receptor beta chain sequence along with its context. The antigen is undetermined. With a J-beta primer mix and a sample-barcoded 5' primer, a second PCR ran about 7 to 12 cycles. TCRdb analysed the 5' RACE reads with MiXCR anew, one entry per CDR3 protein. The repertoire has about 970,000 distinct CDR3 sequences, roughly half of them found once; the top ten carry about a fifth. This sample is part of a study of blood T cells in healthy people across ages. The CDR3 is made up of 15 amino acids. V was cut by 4 bases and J by 2 bases, with 9 bases left in between. Looked up from germline, CDR1 is MDHEN and CDR2 is SYDVKM. Regarding the study as a whole: Considered underestimates were the diversity estimates obtained from one million T cells.

Sequencing used blood. The clonotype comes from a woman aged 60-75 years in good health. V is TRBV28 and J is TRBJ2-6; D gene ambiguous. The CDR3 reads CASSYGSAGANVLTF. The CDR3 DNA sequence: TGTGCCAGCAGTTACGGCAGCGCTGGGGCCAACGTCCTGACTTTC.